The next 4 T cell receptor beta chains were all read from a single sample in a study of T cell responses to AZD1222 COVID-19 vaccine. Measured with immunoSEQ multiplex PCR; TCRdb has only the in-frame clones, and not every one. The data show 150,000 to 200,000 clones, with around 89% seen just once and 5% to 7% held by the top ten. Here the sequenced sample was peripheral blood, taken on day 0 of AZD1222 vaccination. Receptor source: an adult in good health.

The rearrangement joins TRBV6-5 to TRBJ1-6; D remains ambiguous. There are 16 residues in the CDR3. Per the germline V gene, CDR1 is MNHEY and CDR2 is SVGAGI. Trimming took 0 bases from V and 9 from J, leaving 15 bases between them. In nucleotides, the CDR3 is TGTGCCAGCAGTTACTCAGCAGGCGATCGGGGTTCACCCCTCCACTTT. This translates into CASSYSAGDRGSPLHF.

In DNA, the CDR3 is TGTGCCAGCAGCATACCGTCGGTAACTGGCTACACCTTC. Protein sequence: CASSIPSVTGYTF. The gene calls are TRBV28 and TRBJ1-2; D unclear. V dropped 6 bases and J dropped 7 bases, with 15 bases sitting between them. CDR1 is MDHEN and CDR2 is SYDVKM in the germline V gene. The CDR3 sequence is 13 residues long.

The chain has TRBV3-1 (or the pseudogene TRBV3-2) and TRBJ1-2; TRBD1 aligns across 8 bases. After removal of 1 base from V and 4 bases from J, the junction contained 5 bases not matched to a gene. Germline CDR1 LGHDT, CDR2 YNNKEL (reference sequence). The CDR3 totals 15 residues. This chain's CDR3 is CASSQGGTGGYGYTF. For the CDR3, the DNA is TGTGCCAGCAGCCAAGGCGGTACAGGGGGCTATGGCTACACCTTC.

The rearrangement joins TRBV6-2 or TRBV6-3 to TRBJ1-5; D remains ambiguous. Trimming removed 6 bases at V and 4 bases at J, with 19 bases between. The germline CDR1 and CDR2 sequences are MNHEY and SVGEGT. This CDR3 has 16 residues. The CDR3 nucleotides are TGTGCCAGCAGCTCAAAAGACGGAATCGTTAATCAGCCCCAGCATTTT. The encoded protein is CASSSKDGIVNQPQHF.